These 14 T cell receptor beta chains share one sample of origin, sequenced in a study of shared clonotypes between healthy human individuals. Assay used: immunoSEQ multiplex PCR; TCRdb lists only in-frame clones, some missing. The sample shows roughly 810,000 clones, about 96% of them seen only once. CD45RO-negative CD8 cells positively selected for CCR7 made up the naive population, which excluded terminally differentiated effector memory CD45RA+ cells. The material sequenced was naive CD8+ T cells sorted from blood. The receptors stem from a young man in good health.

V gene TRBV11-2 combines with J gene TRBJ2-1, with 8 bases lining up with TRBD1. V dropped 5 bases and J dropped 6; count of bases not matched to a gene: 6. The CDR3 spans 14 residues. From germline, CDR1 is SGHAT and CDR2 FQNNGV. CDR3 protein: CASSPKTGANEQFF. Here the CDR3 DNA reads TGTGCCAGCAGCCCCAAGACAGGGGCCAATGAGCAGTTCTTC.

The chain joins TRBV27 to TRBJ2-5, with a weak D call TRBD1 (5 bases). Germline values: CDR1 MNHEY, CDR2 SMNVEV (reference sequence). CDR3 length: 13 amino acids. V lost 6 bases and J 5 bases, leaving 13 bases between the germline ends. The DNA for the CDR3 is TGTGCCAGCAGGGTACAGGATGGGGAGACCCAGTACTTC. It codes for CASRVQDGETQYF.

V is TRBV7-9 and J is TRBJ2-1; 9 bases map to TRBD1. CDR1 and CDR2 from the germline V gene are SEHNR and FQNEAQ (reference sequence). This CDR3 contains 16 residues. V lost 5 bases to trimming and J lost 5 bases; unmatched junction nucleotides: 10. The CDR3, as DNA: TGTGCCAGCAGCCCCACGACAGGGGGACCACACAATGAGCAGTTCTTC. This encodes CASSPTTGGPHNEQFF.

The chain combines TRBV29-1 with TRBJ1-1, with TRBD1 as a possible D gene (5 bases). The CDR3 is made up of 14 amino acids. The V gene's germline CDR1 is SQVTM and CDR2 ANQGSEA. V lost 3 bases and J lost 1, with 12 bases in between. CDR3 nucleotides: TGCAGCGTTGACGGCGTCCAGGGGAACACTGAAGCTTTCTTT. Translated, it gives CSVDGVQGNTEAFF.

The CDR3 protein is CASSIRGVSPDTQYF. The DNA for the CDR3 is TGTGCCAGCAGTATCCGGGGTGTGTCACCAGATACGCAGTATTTT. The chain uses TRBV28 and TRBJ2-3; a possible D gene is TRBD2 (5 bases). The CDR3 sequence is 15 residues long. Germline V gene lookup returns CDR1 MDHEN and CDR2 SYDVKM. The V gene lost 5 bases and the J gene lost 4 bases, with 16 bases spanning the gap. The full variable domain, completed using reference TRBV28 and TRBJ2-3, is DVKVTQSSRYLVKRTGEKVFLECVQDMDHENMFWYRQDPGLGLRLIYFSYDVKMKEKGDIPEGYSVSREKKERFSLILESASTNQTSMYLCASSIRGVSPDTQYFGPGTRLTVL.

The V gene is TRBV28, the J gene TRBJ2-3; D unclear. Germline values: CDR1 MDHEN, CDR2 SYDVKM. The CDR3 length is 16 residues. V was pared by 2 bases and J by 1 base, with 13 bases between. In DNA, the CDR3 is TGTGCCAGCAGTTTAGAGGCGAGCTGGGGCACAGATACGCAGTATTTT. Protein product: CASSLEASWGTDTQYF. The whole variable domain, remainder taken from reference TRBV28 and TRBJ2-3, is DVKVTQSSRYLVKRTGEKVFLECVQDMDHENMFWYRQDPGLGLRLIYFSYDVKMKEKGDIPEGYSVSREKKERFSLILESASTNQTSMYLCASSLEASWGTDTQYFGPGTRLTVL.

The J gene is TRBJ2-1, the V gene TRBV7-9, with TRBD2 identical over 7 bases. Unmatched junction bases numbered 13, after V lost 0 bases and J lost 8 bases. Germline V lookup: CDR1 SEHNR, CDR2 FQNEAQ (reference sequence). CDR3 length equals 17 residues. The CDR3 bases are TGTGCCAGCAGCTTAGCGGGAGGGCCGAAAGTGCTAGATGAGCAGTTCTTC. Amino acids: CASSLAGGPKVLDEQFF. The full variable domain, in which reference TRBV7-9 and TRBJ2-1 provide the parts outside the CDR3, is DTGVSQNPRHKITKRGQNVTFRCDPISEHNRLYWYRQTLGQGPEFLTYFQNEAQLEKSRLLSDRFSAERPKGSFSTLEIQRTEQGDSAMYLCASSLAGGPKVLDEQFFGPGTRLTVL.

The V call is TRBV10-3, the J call TRBJ2-3; possibly TRBD2 for D (7 bases). The CDR3 is made up of 13 amino acids. Germline CDR1 is ENHRY and CDR2 is SYGVKD. Trimming removed 1 base at V and 6 bases at J, with 8 bases between. CDR3 DNA: TGTGCCATCAGTGAGTGGGGGGGCGATACGCAGTATTTT. It translates to CAISEWGGDTQYF.

This chain uses TRBV7-9 with TRBJ2-3; D might be TRBD1 or TRBD2, each matching 6 bases. CDR3 size: 15 residues. Germline assignment: CDR1 SEHNR and CDR2 FQNEAQ (reference sequence). V lost 2 bases to trimming and J lost 10 bases, with 19 bases between them. CDR3: CASSLMLGGTVAQYF. CDR3 coding DNA: TGTGCCAGCAGCTTAATGTTGGGGGGCACAGTGGCGCAGTATTTT.

V gene TRBV15 combines with J gene TRBJ1-1; a weak D match, TRBD1 (5 bases). The CDR3 totals 15 residues. The germline V and J ends were trimmed by 0 bases and 5 bases, with 13 bases remaining between them. Germline-derived CDR1 and CDR2 are LNHNV and YYDKDF (reference sequence). In DNA, the CDR3 is TGTGCCACCAGCAGAGAGGGTAAAGGGACGACTGAAGCTTTCTTT. Translated, it gives CATSREGKGTTEAFF.

This chain connects TRBV14 to TRBJ2-7; no clear D gene. V lost 7 bases and J lost 0, with 13 bases in between. This CDR3 is built from 14 residues. Looked up from germline, CDR1 is SGHDN and CDR2 is FVKESK. The CDR3 DNA sequence: TGTGCCAGCACCCTAGAGTACTTCTCCTACGAGCAGTACTTC. Its translation is CASTLEYFSYEQYF. Looking up the rest from reference TRBV14 and TRBJ2-7 gives the full variable domain: EAGVTQFPSHSVIEKGQTVTLRCDPISGHDNLYWYRRVMGKEIKFLLHFVKESKQDESGMPNNRFLAERTGGTYSTLKVQPAELEDSGVYFCASTLEYFSYEQYFGPGTRLTVT.

V and J are TRBV5-1 and TRBJ2-1; TRBD2 agrees at 10 bases. Germline CDR1 reads SGHRS; CDR2 reads YFSETQ. The CDR3 has 16 residues. The junction had 5 bases not matched to a gene; V was cut back by 0 bases and J by 5 bases. CDR3 nucleotides: TGCGCCAGCAGCTTGGCGGGACTAGCGCAAGACAATGAGCAGTTCTTC. Encoded protein: CASSLAGLAQDNEQFF.

V gene TRBV5-6 combines with J gene TRBJ2-7, with 7 bases that match TRBD2. V dropped 0 bases and J dropped 2; count of bases not matched to a gene: 5. Per the germline V gene, CDR1 is SGHDT and CDR2 is YYEEEE. The CDR3 sequence is 15 residues long. CDR3 DNA: TGTGCCAGCAGCTTGGATCGGGGGAGGGCCTACGAGCAGTACTTC. Translation: CASSLDRGRAYEQYF.

J is TRBJ2-1 and V is TRBV14; TRBD1 might be the D (6 bases). This CDR3 has 14 residues. Germline V gives CDR1 SGHDN, CDR2 FVKESK. V was pared by 6 bases and J by 7 bases, with 16 bases between. The CDR3, as DNA: TGTGCCAGCAGTCTCCAGGGGCATTTGAATGAGCAGTTCTTC. It yields the protein CASSLQGHLNEQFF.